Listed below are T cell receptor beta chains from one sample, sequenced in a study of T cells in Graves' hyperthyroidism and ophthalmopathy. Each CDR3 protein gets one entry after TCRdb re-called the multiplex PCR reads with MiXCR. The sample has a few hundred thousand distinct CDR3 sequences, 11% to 15% seen once. Input material: blood. The receptors shown here come from a woman aged 25 to 39 with Graves' hyperthyroidism that later progressed to Graves' ophthalmopathy. Each CDR3 is given with its conserved first and last residue. The D gene is left open where the match is weak. Only part of the rows carry a size: once, few, many, or a class if the clone is expanded.

d_gene	v_gene	j_gene	abundance	CDR3aa	CDR3nt
NA	TRBV27	TRBJ1-5	few	CASRENNQPQHF	TGTGCCAGCAGGGAAAACAATCAGCCCCAGCATTTT
NA	TRBV30	TRBJ2-1	few	CARSAQGYEQFF	TGTGCCCGGAGTGCCCAGGGTTATGAGCAGTTCTTC
NA	TRBV6-5	TRBJ2-3	many	CASSYPFGGSTDTQYF	TGTGCCAGCAGTTACCCGTTTGGGGGGAGCACAGATACGCAGTATTTT
TRBD1	TRBV19	TRBJ2-1	NA	CASSDPGQGRYNEQFF	TGTGCCAGTAGTGACCCGGGACAGGGGAGGTACAATGAGCAGTTCTTC
NA	TRBV28	TRBJ1-5	many	CASYGASQPQHF	TGTGCCAGCTATGGGGCCAGTCAGCCCCAGCATTTT
NA	TRBV27	TRBJ1-1	many	CASSSDNTEAFF	TGTGCCAGCAGCTCGGATAACACTGAAGCTTTCTTT
TRBD2	TRBV27	TRBJ2-7	NA	CASSLSRGALYEQYF	TGTGCCAGCAGTCTATCGCGGGGGGCCCTCTACGAGCAGTACTTC
NA	TRBV12-3/TRBV12-4	TRBJ2-7	many	CASSSPTGEQYF	TGTGCCAGCAGTTCCCCGACGGGGGAGCAGTACTTC
TRBD1	TRBV7-2	TRBJ1-2	many	CASSSGTGNGYTF	TGTGCCAGCAGCTCCGGGACAGGGAATGGCTACACCTTC
NA	TRBV28	TRBJ2-3	many	CASPPQGPLTDTQYF	TGTGCCAGCCCTCCTCAGGGCCCCCTTACAGATACGCAGTATTTT
NA	TRBV6-1	TRBJ2-7	few	CASGVSEFYEQYF	TGTGCCAGCGGGGTCAGCGAATTCTACGAGCAGTACTTC
NA	TRBV7-9	TRBJ2-5	many	CASSSDGRETQYF	TGTGCCAGCAGCTCGGATGGGCGGGAGACCCAGTACTTC
TRBD1	TRBV20-1	TRBJ2-5	NA	CSARPYIGTEETQYF	TGCAGTGCTAGACCCTACATCGGGACAGAAGAGACCCAGTACTTC
NA	TRBV24-1	TRBJ2-1	many	CATSGGSGAFNEQFF	TGTGCCACCAGTGGAGGTTCGGGGGCTTTTAATGAGCAGTTCTTC
TRBD2	TRBV7-2	TRBJ2-1	few	CASSFKREGPYNEQFF	TGTGCCAGCAGCTTCAAACGGGAGGGCCCCTACAATGAGCAGTTCTTC
TRBD2	TRBV7-9	TRBJ2-7	NA	CASSTTSGAYEQYF	TGTGCCAGCAGCACAACTAGCGGGGCCTACGAGCAGTACTTC
NA	TRBV5-1	TRBJ2-2	many	CASSLAPGSGELFF	TGCGCCAGCAGCTTGGCCCCAGGGTCCGGGGAGCTGTTTTTT
TRBD1	TRBV12-3/TRBV12-4	TRBJ2-3	many	CASSPGQGAYGTDTQYF	TGTGCCAGCAGTCCAGGCCAGGGGGCGTACGGCACAGATACGCAGTATTTT
NA	TRBV12-3/TRBV12-4	TRBJ1-2	many	CASSLARGRDGYTF	TGTGCCAGCAGTTTAGCCAGGGGCAGGGATGGCTACACCTTC
NA	TRBV12-3/TRBV12-4	TRBJ1-5	many	CASSSLVWGADQPQHF	TGTGCCAGCAGTTCTCTCGTCTGGGGGGCGGATCAGCCCCAGCATTTT
TRBD2	TRBV12-5	TRBJ2-7	many	CASGFARPLAGVNDEQYF	TGTGCTAGTGGTTTTGCCAGACCCCTAGCGGGAGTTAACGACGAGCAGTACTTC
NA	TRBV20-1	TRBJ2-7	NA	CSASPGHLDEQYF	TGCAGTGCCAGCCCGGGACACCTCGACGAGCAGTACTTC
NA	TRBV12-3/TRBV12-4	TRBJ2-4	NA	CASSSGTTRDIQYF	TGTGCCAGCAGTTCCGGGACAACGAGGGACATTCAGTACTTC
NA	TRBV3-1	TRBJ1-4	many	CASSQDGQLREKLFF	TGTGCCAGCAGCCAAGATGGACAGCTTAGAGAAAAACTGTTTTTT
NA	TRBV28	TRBJ2-7	many	CASSLRETDYEQYF	TGTGCCAGCAGTTTAAGGGAGACTGACTACGAGCAGTACTTC
NA	TRBV12-3/TRBV12-4	TRBJ2-2	many	CASSLVLAGELFF	TGTGCCAGCAGTTTAGTACTAGCCGGGGAGCTGTTTTTT
TRBD2	TRBV28	TRBJ2-7	NA	CASSDGLAANLQQYF	TGTGCCAGCAGCGACGGACTAGCGGCTAATCTACAGCAGTACTTC
TRBD1	TRBV20-1	TRBJ2-3	many	CSARRGQGSPSTDTQYF	TGCAGTGCTAGACGAGGACAGGGCTCGCCTAGCACAGATACGCAGTATTTT
NA	TRBV4-1	TRBJ2-1	many	CASSQLVGFNEQFF	TGCGCCAGCAGCCAACTAGTAGGCTTCAATGAGCAGTTCTTC
NA	TRBV10-3	TRBJ2-7	many	CANPPEGLLSRYF	TGTGCCAACCCCCCGGAGGGTCTCCTCTCTAGGTACTTC
TRBD1	TRBV10-2	TRBJ1-4	few	CASNHRGPNEKLFF	TGCGCCAGCAACCACAGGGGGCCGAATGAAAAACTGTTTTTT
TRBD1	TRBV20-1	TRBJ2-7	few	CSARDLDRGVYEQYF	TGCAGTGCTAGAGATTTAGACAGGGGGGTATACGAGCAGTACTTC
TRBD1	TRBV29-1	TRBJ2-3	many	CSVATGATDTQYF	TGCAGCGTTGCTACAGGGGCCACAGATACGCAGTATTTT
NA	TRBV30	TRBJ1-2	many	CAWSVGGNGYTF	TGTGCCTGGAGTGTGGGGGGGAATGGCTACACCTTC
NA	TRBV3-1	TRBJ1-1	few	CASSQDQLGDTEAFF	TGTGCCAGCAGCCAAGATCAGCTCGGCGACACTGAAGCTTTCTTT
TRBD2	TRBV4-1	TRBJ2-1	few	CASSQKLAGGGAQFF	TGCGCCAGCAGCCAAAAACTAGCGGGAGGAGGGGCGCAGTTCTTC
NA	TRBV7-6	TRBJ2-5	NA	CASSFNRPRRLAGLQETQYF	TGTGCCAGCAGCTTTAACCGACCCCGTAGATTAGCTGGACTCCAAGAGACCCAGTACTTC
NA	TRBV11-3	TRBJ2-7	many	CASTPVDSGEQYF	TGTGCCAGCACCCCCGTAGATTCGGGCGAGCAGTACTTC
NA	TRBV6-2/TRBV6-3	TRBJ2-7	NA	CASSDGYGQYF	TGTGCCAGCAGTGACGGATACGGGCAGTACTTC
NA	TRBV2	TRBJ2-7	many	CASSGEQVADEQYF	TGTGCCAGCAGTGGGGAACAGGTCGCCGACGAGCAGTACTTC
NA	TRBV6-2/TRBV6-3	TRBJ2-1	many	CASSYLWGGSYNEQFF	TGTGCCAGCAGTTACCTCTGGGGCGGGTCCTACAATGAGCAGTTCTTC
NA	TRBV24-1	TRBJ2-5	few	CATSSHPSGAQYF	TGTGCCACCAGCTCCCATCCTTCGGGGGCCCAGTACTTC
NA	TRBV28	TRBJ2-5	many	CASSFDGNQETQYF	TGTGCCAGCAGTTTCGACGGTAACCAAGAGACCCAGTACTTC
NA	TRBV12-3/TRBV12-4	TRBJ2-7	many	CASRRDTYEQYF	TGTGCCAGCAGAAGGGACACCTACGAGCAGTACTTC
NA	TRBV14	TRBJ2-3	NA	CASSQDGYTQYF	TGTGCCAGCAGCCAAGATGGATATACGCAGTATTTT
NA	TRBV6-2/TRBV6-3	TRBJ1-1	many	CASAGRMAEAFF	TGTGCCAGCGCGGGGAGGATGGCTGAAGCTTTCTTT
NA	TRBV14	TRBJ1-1	few	CASSQGFMNTEAFF	TGTGCCAGCAGCCAGGGGTTCATGAACACTGAAGCTTTCTTT
TRBD1	TRBV3-1	TRBJ2-4	few	CASRTGGQNIQYF	TGTGCCAGCAGAACAGGGGGCCAAAACATTCAGTACTTC
TRBD1	TRBV30	TRBJ2-7	few	CAWRAGTGGYEQYF	TGTGCCTGGAGGGCCGGGACAGGGGGCTACGAGCAGTACTTC
NA	TRBV5-1	TRBJ2-7	many	CASSLASDGYEQYF	TGCGCCAGCAGCTTGGCCAGCGACGGATACGAGCAGTACTTC
NA	TRBV6-1	TRBJ2-7	few	CASRRDTNEQYF	TGTGCCAGCAGACGGGACACCAACGAGCAGTACTTC
NA	TRBV3-1	TRBJ2-7	NA	CASSPSMGYEQYF	TGTGCCAGCAGCCCCTCGATGGGGTACGAGCAGTACTTC
NA	TRBV28	TRBJ2-5	many	CASLRTEQETQYF	TGTGCCAGCCTCCGGACAGAACAAGAGACCCAGTACTTC
NA	TRBV2	TRBJ2-5	NA	CASMRDTQETQYF	TGTGCCAGCATGAGGGACACCCAAGAGACCCAGTACTTC
NA	TRBV7-2	TRBJ1-2	many	CASSLDGSLYGYTF	TGTGCCAGCAGCTTAGATGGCAGTCTCTATGGCTACACCTTC
NA	TRBV24-1	TRBJ1-5	NA	CATSVAGANQPQHF	TGTGCCACCAGTGTGGCGGGGGCTAATCAGCCCCAGCATTTT
NA	TRBV12-3/TRBV12-4	TRBJ1-1	many	CASSPRPLLIPFIHPEAFF	TGTGCCAGCAGTCCTCGACCGCTGTTAATTCCTTTCATCCATCCTGAAGCTTTCTTT
TRBD2	TRBV9	TRBJ2-1	few	CASSPGTRDYNEQFF	TGTGCCAGCAGCCCAGGGACTAGGGACTACAATGAGCAGTTCTTC
TRBD1	TRBV12-3/TRBV12-4	TRBJ2-1	NA	CASSGGGTGGYNEQFF	TGTGCCAGCAGTGGGGGCGGGACAGGGGGCTACAATGAGCAGTTCTTC